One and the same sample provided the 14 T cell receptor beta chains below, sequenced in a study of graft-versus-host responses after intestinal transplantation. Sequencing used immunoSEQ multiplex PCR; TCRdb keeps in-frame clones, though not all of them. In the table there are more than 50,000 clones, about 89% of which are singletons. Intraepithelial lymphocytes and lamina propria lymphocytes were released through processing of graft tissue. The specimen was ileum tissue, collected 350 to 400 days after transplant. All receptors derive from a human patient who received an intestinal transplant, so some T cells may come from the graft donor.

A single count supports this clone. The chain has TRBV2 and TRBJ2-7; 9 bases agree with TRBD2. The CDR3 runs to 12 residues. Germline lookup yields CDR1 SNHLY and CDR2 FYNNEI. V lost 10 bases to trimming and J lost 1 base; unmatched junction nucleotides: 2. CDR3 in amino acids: CATTSGSYEQYF. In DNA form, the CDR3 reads TGTGCCACGACTAGCGGTTCCTACGAGCAGTACTTC.

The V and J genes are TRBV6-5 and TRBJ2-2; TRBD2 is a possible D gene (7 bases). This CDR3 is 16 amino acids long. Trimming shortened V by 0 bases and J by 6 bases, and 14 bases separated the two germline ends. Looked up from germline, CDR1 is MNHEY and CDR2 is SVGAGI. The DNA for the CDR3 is TGTGCCAGCAGTTACTCGGGGGGGCCGTGGGCCGGGGAGCTGTTTTTT. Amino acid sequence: CASSYSGGPWAGELFF.

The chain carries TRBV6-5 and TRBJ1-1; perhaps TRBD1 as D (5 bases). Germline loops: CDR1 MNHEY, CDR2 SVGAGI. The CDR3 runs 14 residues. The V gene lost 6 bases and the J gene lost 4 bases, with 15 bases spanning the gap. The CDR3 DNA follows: TGTGCCAGCAGGTCACCGTCGGGGGGCACTGAAGCTTTCTTT. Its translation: CASRSPSGGTEAFF.

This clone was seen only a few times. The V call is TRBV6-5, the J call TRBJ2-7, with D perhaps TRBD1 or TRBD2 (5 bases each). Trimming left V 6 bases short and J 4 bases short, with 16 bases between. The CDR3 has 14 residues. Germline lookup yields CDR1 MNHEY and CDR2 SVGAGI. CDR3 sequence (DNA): TGTGCCAGCAGCTCCTACGGGGCCGGGTACGAGCAGTACTTC. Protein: CASSSYGAGYEQYF.

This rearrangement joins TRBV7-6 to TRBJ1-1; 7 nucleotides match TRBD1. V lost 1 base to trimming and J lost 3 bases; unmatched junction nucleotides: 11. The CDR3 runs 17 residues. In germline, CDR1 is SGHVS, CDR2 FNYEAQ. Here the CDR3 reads CASSLEVRGFRDTEAFF. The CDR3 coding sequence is TGTGCCAGCAGCTTAGAGGTCAGGGGGTTCCGGGACACTGAAGCTTTCTTT. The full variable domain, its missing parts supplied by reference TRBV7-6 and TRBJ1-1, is GAGVSQSPRYKVTKRGQDVALRCDPISGHVSLYWYRQALGQGPEFLTYFNYEAQQDKSGLPNDRFSAERPEGSISTLTIQRTEQRDSAMYRCASSLEVRGFRDTEAFFGQGTRLTVV.

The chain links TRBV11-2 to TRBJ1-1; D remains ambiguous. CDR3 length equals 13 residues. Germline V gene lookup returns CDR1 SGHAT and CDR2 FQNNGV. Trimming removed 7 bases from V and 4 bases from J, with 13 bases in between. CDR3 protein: CASTYWEGTEAFF. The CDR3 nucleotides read TGTGCCAGCACTTACTGGGAGGGCACTGAAGCTTTCTTT.

CDR3 DNA sequence: TGCGCCAGCAGCCAAGCCCGTGGAGGGGTAGGTGAAAACATTCAGTACTTC. This translates into CASSQARGGVGENIQYF. The chain is built from TRBV4-1 and TRBJ2-4, with D perhaps matching TRBD2 (6 bases). This CDR3 spans 17 amino acids. Germline values: CDR1 MGHRA, CDR2 YSYEKL. The V end was cut by 1 base, the J end by 5 bases, with 18 bases between.

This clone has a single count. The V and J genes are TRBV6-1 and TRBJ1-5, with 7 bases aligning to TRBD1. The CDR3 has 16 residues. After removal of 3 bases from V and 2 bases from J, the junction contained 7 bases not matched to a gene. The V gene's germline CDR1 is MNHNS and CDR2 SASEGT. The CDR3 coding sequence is TGTGCCAGCAGTGACGGAGCCGGGACAGGCAATCAGCCCCAGCATTTT. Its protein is CASSDGAGTGNQPQHF.

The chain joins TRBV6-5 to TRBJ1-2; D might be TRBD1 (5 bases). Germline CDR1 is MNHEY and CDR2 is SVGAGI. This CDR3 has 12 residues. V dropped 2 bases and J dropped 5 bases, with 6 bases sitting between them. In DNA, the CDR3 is TGTGCCAGCAGTTACGGGGGTTATGGCTACACCTTC. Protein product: CASSYGGYGYTF.

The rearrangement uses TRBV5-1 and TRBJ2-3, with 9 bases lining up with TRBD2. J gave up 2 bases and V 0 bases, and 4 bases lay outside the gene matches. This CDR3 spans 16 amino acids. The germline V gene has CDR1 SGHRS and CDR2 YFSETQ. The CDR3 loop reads CASSLERTSVTDTQYF. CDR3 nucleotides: TGCGCCAGCAGCTTGGAACGGACTAGCGTCACAGATACGCAGTATTTT.

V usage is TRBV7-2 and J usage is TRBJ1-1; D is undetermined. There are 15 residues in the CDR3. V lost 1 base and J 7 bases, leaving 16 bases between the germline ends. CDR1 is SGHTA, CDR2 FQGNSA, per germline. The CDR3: CASSLGLPPLVEAFF. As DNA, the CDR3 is TGTGCCAGCAGCTTAGGCCTCCCGCCTCTGGTTGAAGCTTTCTTT.

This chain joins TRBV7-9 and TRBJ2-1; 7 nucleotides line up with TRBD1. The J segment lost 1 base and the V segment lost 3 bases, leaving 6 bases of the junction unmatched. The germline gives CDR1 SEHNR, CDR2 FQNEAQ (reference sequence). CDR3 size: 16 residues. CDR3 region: CASSFPDRDSYNEQFF. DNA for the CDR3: TGTGCCAGCAGCTTCCCTGACAGGGATTCCTACAATGAGCAGTTCTTC. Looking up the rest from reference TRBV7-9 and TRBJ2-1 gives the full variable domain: DTGVSQNPRHKITKRGQNVTFRCDPISEHNRLYWYRQTLGQGPEFLTYFQNEAQLEKSRLLSDRFSAERPKGSFSTLEIQRTEQGDSAMYLCASSFPDRDSYNEQFFGPGTRLTVL.

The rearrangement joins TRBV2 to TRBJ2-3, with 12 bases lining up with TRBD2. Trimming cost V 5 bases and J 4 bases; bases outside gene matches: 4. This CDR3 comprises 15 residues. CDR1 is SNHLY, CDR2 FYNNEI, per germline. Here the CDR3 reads CASSSLAGGPDTQYF. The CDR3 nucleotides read TGTGCCAGCAGTAGCCTAGCGGGGGGGCCAGATACGCAGTATTTT.

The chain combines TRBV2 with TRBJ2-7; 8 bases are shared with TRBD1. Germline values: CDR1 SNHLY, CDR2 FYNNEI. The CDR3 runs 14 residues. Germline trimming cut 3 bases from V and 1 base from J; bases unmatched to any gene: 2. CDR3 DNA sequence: TGTGCCAGCAGTGAGACAGGGGTTTCCTACGAGCAGTACTTC. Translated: CASSETGVSYEQYF. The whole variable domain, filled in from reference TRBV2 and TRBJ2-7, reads EPEVTQTPSHQVTQMGQEVILRCVPISNHLYFYWYRQILGQKVEFLVSFYNNEISEKSEIFDDQFSVERPDGSNFTLKIRSTKLEDSAMYFCASSETGVSYEQYFGPGTRLTVT.